The 8 T cell receptor beta chains below were found in one sample sequenced in a study of cytomegalovirus exposure and HLA in healthy donors. The PCR contained 60 Vbeta and 13 Jbeta primers. The data were produced by immunoSEQ multiplex PCR, yet TCRdb's version contains in-frame clones alone and is incomplete. This sample has 150,000 to 200,000 clones, with more than 60% found just once. The sample was PBMCs. The receptor source for this set is a female donor in good health and CMV-seronegative.

The J gene is TRBJ2-5, the V gene TRBV5-1, with D possibly being TRBD2 (6 bases). Trimming took off 0 bases at V and 1 base at J, with 7 bases between the two ends. In germline, CDR1 is SGHRS, CDR2 YFSETQ. This CDR3 region has 14 residues. The CDR3 is CASSLGGVQETQYF. CDR3 coding DNA: TGCGCCAGCAGCTTGGGGGGGGTCCAAGAGACCCAGTACTTC.

DNA of the CDR3: TGTGCCATCAGTGGGTTTGGACAGGGAGCCTATGGCTACACCTTC. The encoded protein is CAISGFGQGAYGYTF. The V and J genes are TRBV10-3 and TRBJ1-2; 8 nucleotides agree with TRBD1. CDR3 size: 15 residues. Germline CDR1 is ENHRY and CDR2 is SYGVKD. The V gene end was trimmed by 4 bases and the J gene end by 4 bases; junction bases not matched to a gene: 8.

The chain combines TRBV4-1 with TRBJ2-3; 9 bases agree with TRBD2. Unmatched junction bases numbered 2, after V lost 1 base and J lost 0 bases. The CDR3 is 16 amino acids. The germline V gene encodes CDR1 MGHRA and CDR2 YSYEKL. The CDR3 sequence: CASSQVLAGSTDTQYF. CDR3 nucleotide sequence: TGCGCCAGCAGCCAAGTGCTAGCGGGAAGCACAGATACGCAGTATTTT.

This clone was observed a few times. The genes are TRBV9 and TRBJ1-1; 7 bases are a match to TRBD1. The V gene's germline CDR1 is SGDLS and CDR2 YYNGEE. The V segment lost 3 bases and the J segment 0 bases; nucleotides outside the gene matches: 5. This CDR3 is built from 15 residues. The CDR3 nucleotides read TGTGCCAGCAGCGCGACAGGGTCATTGAACACTGAAGCTTTCTTT. It codes for CASSATGSLNTEAFF.

The chain uses TRBV5-1 and TRBJ2-5; tentatively, D is TRBD1 (6 bases). Trimming removed 7 bases at V and 5 bases at J, with 18 bases between. The CDR3 is made up of 14 amino acids. In germline, CDR1 is SGHRS, CDR2 YFSETQ. The chain's CDR3 is CASSASTGMETQYF. Written as DNA, the CDR3 is TGCGCCAGCTCAGCCTCAACAGGGATGGAGACCCAGTACTTC.

As for this clone: The same CDR3 arises from other DNA sequences in this sample as well. The chain links TRBV29-1 to TRBJ1-1; D not resolved. Germline V gene data show CDR1 as SQVTM and CDR2 as ANQGSEA. The CDR3 spans 12 residues. V was trimmed by 2 bases and J by 3 bases, leaving 7 bases between them. The CDR3 region has the DNA TGCAGCGTTGAACAGGCTCACACTGAAGCTTTCTTT. Its protein is CSVEQAHTEAFF.

The chain links TRBV30 to TRBJ2-7, with a possible D match to TRBD1 (5 bases). The V and J ends lost 4 bases and 3 bases respectively, with 16 bases between them. The V gene's germline CDR1 is GTSNPN and CDR2 SVGIG (reference sequence). The CDR3 spans 14 residues. The CDR3 spells CAWIPPRTSYEQYF. The CDR3 nucleotides are TGTGCCTGGATCCCTCCCCGGACAAGCTACGAGCAGTACTTC.

The chain links TRBV28 to TRBJ2-7, with 14 bases aligning to TRBD2. Trimming took 3 bases from V and 4 from J; bases not matched to a gene: 8. From germline, CDR1 is MDHEN and CDR2 SYDVKM. The CDR3 is made up of 17 amino acids. The CDR3 spells CASSFPTSGRARYEQYF. In DNA form, the CDR3 reads TGTGCCAGCAGTTTCCCGACTAGCGGGAGGGCCAGGTACGAGCAGTACTTC.